A selection of T cell receptor beta chains follows, all from one sample in a study of blood T cell repertoires in COVID-19. Libraries were prepared by immunoSEQ multiplex PCR; TCRdb keeps only in-frame clonotypes and omits some of them. The table has approximately 180,000 clones, nearly 90% seen once. Sequencing used peripheral blood. These TCRs come from a man aged 60 to 75 with active or convalescent COVID-19. Both conserved end residues are part of each CDR3. A D gene is named only where the DNA matches it firmly. A clone size is listed for some rows: how often the clone was seen (once, few, many), or a class if it is expanded.

d_gene	abundance	v_gene	j_gene	CDR3nt	CDR3aa
NA	NA	TRBV19	TRBJ1-5	TGTGCCAGTCGCAGGGCCGGTCAGCCCCAGCATTTT	CASRRAGQPQHF
TRBD2	NA	TRBV6-5	TRBJ2-3	TGTGCCACCACCTCTAGCGGGGGGGGTACAGATACGCAGTATTTT	CATTSSGGGTDTQYF
NA	few	TRBV6-5	TRBJ1-2	TGTGCCAGCAGTAATAGGGGGTATGGCTACACCTTC	CASSNRGYGYTF
NA	NA	TRBV11-2	TRBJ2-6	TGTGCCAGCAGCTTAGACCCAGCAAGGGGAGGGATGGGGGCCGTCCTGACTTTC	CASSLDPARGGMGAVLTF
NA	NA	TRBV18	TRBJ2-7	TGTGCCAGCTCACCACCGGGTCAGGGGTCCTACGAGCAGTACTTC	CASSPPGQGSYEQYF
NA	NA	TRBV19	TRBJ1-5	TGTGCCAGTACCCTAGATCGCTATCAGCCCCAGCATTTT	CASTLDRYQPQHF
TRBD1	NA	TRBV5-1	TRBJ2-5	TGCGCCAGCAGCTTGACAGGGGGCTCCGGAGAGACCCAGTACTTC	CASSLTGGSGETQYF
NA	NA	TRBV6-1	TRBJ1-1	TGTGCCAGCAGTGAGGCACAGGGGAACACTGAAGCTTTCTTT	CASSEAQGNTEAFF
TRBD1	NA	TRBV5-1	TRBJ2-5	TGCGCCAGCAGCTTATACGACAGGGTGGAGACCCAGTACTTC	CASSLYDRVETQYF
TRBD2	NA	TRBV5-1	TRBJ2-7	TGCGCCAGCTCGACTAGCGGAAACTACGAGCAGTACTTC	CASSTSGNYEQYF
TRBD2	NA	TRBV4-1	TRBJ2-7	TGCGCCAGCAGCCAGGGGGGACTAGCGGGGGTCTACGAGCAGTACTTC	CASSQGGLAGVYEQYF
TRBD1	NA	TRBV5-1	TRBJ1-2	TGCGCCAGCAGCTTAGAGTCAGGGGGCCATGGCTACACCTTC	CASSLESGGHGYTF
NA	NA	TRBV7-8	TRBJ2-7	TGTGCCAGCAGCTTAGCGCAGGGGACGTACGAGCAGTACTTC	CASSLAQGTYEQYF
TRBD1	many	TRBV5-5	TRBJ2-2	TGTGCCAGCAGCCCCCGGGACAGTCTCACCGGGGAGCTGTTTTTT	CASSPRDSLTGELFF
TRBD1	NA	TRBV18	TRBJ1-2	TGTGCCAGCTCCCTCACTGACAGGGCGGAGAGCTATGGCTACACCTTC	CASSLTDRAESYGYTF
TRBD1	NA	TRBV7-9	TRBJ2-3	TGTGCCAGCAGCGCGGGACAGGGGGTTACAGATACGCAGTATTTT	CASSAGQGVTDTQYF
TRBD1	NA	TRBV5-1	TRBJ1-1	TGCGCCAGCAGCTTGGCCGGACAGGGGAGGGCTGAAGCTTTCTTT	CASSLAGQGRAEAFF
TRBD1	few	TRBV12-3/TRBV12-4	TRBJ2-1	TGTGCCAGCAGTCCCGACAGGGCCAATGAGCAGTTCTTC	CASSPDRANEQFF
TRBD2	NA	TRBV5-1	TRBJ2-5	TGCGCCAGCAGCCCGGAAGAAGCGGGGTGGGGGACCCAGTACTTC	CASSPEEAGWGTQYF
NA	NA	TRBV6-5	TRBJ2-2	TGTGCCAGCAGTTACTTCGGGAACACCGGGGAGCTGTTTTTT	CASSYFGNTGELFF
TRBD1	few	TRBV12-3/TRBV12-4	TRBJ1-1	TGTGCCAACGCGTATACAGGGGGCGAAGCTTTCTTT	CANAYTGGEAFF
NA	NA	TRBV6-1	TRBJ1-2	TGTGCCAGCAGTGAAGCGAGGGCCGGGGGCTACACCTTC	CASSEARAGGYTF
TRBD1	NA	TRBV10-3	TRBJ1-5	TGTGCCACCGGACAGGATGATCAGCCCCAGCATTTT	CATGQDDQPQHF
TRBD1	once	TRBV18	TRBJ2-1	TGTGCCAGCTCACCCCGACAGGGTTCCTACAATGAGCAGTTCTTC	CASSPRQGSYNEQFF
TRBD1	NA	TRBV27	TRBJ2-5	TGTGCCAGCAGTCCGGGGACAGCGGCGGCCCAAGAGACCCAGTACTTC	CASSPGTAAAQETQYF